Below are 28 T cell receptor beta chains sequenced from a single sample in a study of OX40 agonist ivuxolimab in advanced cancers. Sequencing used immunoSEQ multiplex PCR; TCRdb keeps in-frame clones, though not all of them. In the table there are 13,000 to 15,000 clones, 75% to 85% of which are singletons. The input for sequencing was CD4+ or CD8+ T cells sorted from blood, taken in a trial of the OX40 agonist ivuxolimab. The source of these receptors is an adult with an advanced solid tumor such as melanoma, head and neck, liver or kidney cancer.

The chain carries TRBV27 and TRBJ1-2; no clear D. Germline V lookup: CDR1 MNHEY, CDR2 SMNVEV (reference sequence). This CDR3 is built from 11 residues. Trimming removed 4 bases at V and 6 bases at J, with 6 bases between. CDR3 sequence (DNA): TGTGCCAGCAGTTCAGGAGATGGCTACACCTTC. Residues: CASSSGDGYTF.

The V gene is TRBV18, the J gene TRBJ1-2; no definite D call. The CDR3 spans 15 residues. Trimming pared 3 bases from V and 3 bases from J, leaving 14 bases between. In germline, CDR1 is KGHSH, CDR2 LQKENI. CDR3 sequence: CASSPGADGDYGYTF. The CDR3 DNA is TGTGCCAGCTCACCGGGCGCGGACGGCGACTATGGCTACACCTTC.

This rearrangement joins TRBV27 to TRBJ2-1; D gene uncertain. V was clipped by 5 bases and J by 7 bases, with 9 bases between them. The CDR3 sequence is 12 residues long. CDR1 is MNHEY, CDR2 SMNVEV, per germline (reference sequence). The CDR3, as DNA: TGTGCCAGCAGTAACCTGGGTAATGAGCAGTTCTTC. It specifies CASSNLGNEQFF.

The chain employs TRBV5-4 and TRBJ2-7, with TRBD2 matching 12 bases. The CDR3 has 13 amino acids. V was clipped by 3 bases and J by 6 bases; unmatched bases: 1. The germline gives CDR1 SGHNT, CDR2 YYREEE (reference sequence). The CDR3 nucleotides are TGTGCCAGCAGCTCGGGACTAGCGGGCGAGCAGTACTTC. The encoded protein is CASSSGLAGEQYF.

This sequence joins TRBV11-2 and TRBJ2-7, with D possibly TRBD1 on 6 matching bases. Germline CDR1 SGHAT, CDR2 FQNNGV. V gave up 3 bases and J gave up 3 bases, with 9 bases separating them. This CDR3 is 13 amino acids long. The CDR3 DNA reads TGTGCCAGCAGCTTTTTAGGGGGCTACGAGCAGTACTTC. Protein product: CASSFLGGYEQYF.

J is TRBJ2-7 and V is TRBV19, with 8 bases fitting TRBD1. V was clipped by 5 bases and J by 2 bases; unmatched bases: 5. CDR1 is LNHDA and CDR2 is SQIVND in the germline V gene (reference sequence). This CDR3 is built from 14 residues. CDR3 nucleotide sequence: TGTGCCAGTAGTGCCACAGGGGGGCCCTACGAGCAGTACTTC. It codes for CASSATGGPYEQYF.

J is TRBJ2-1 and V is TRBV11-2; 8 bases line up with TRBD2. With V trimmed by 5 bases and J by 8 bases, 2 bases remained unmatched. The CDR3 covers 12 residues. The germline CDR1 and CDR2 sequences are SGHAT and FQNNGV. CDR3 region: CASSTGGDEQFF. CDR3 bases: TGTGCCAGCAGCACGGGGGGGGATGAGCAGTTCTTC. Supplemented by reference TRBV11-2 and TRBJ2-1, the full variable domain reads EAGVAQSPRYKIIEKRQSVAFWCNPISGHATLYWYQQILGQGPKLLIQFQNNGVVDDSQLPKDRFSAERLKGVDSTLKIQPAKLEDSAVYLCASSTGGDEQFFGPGTRLTVL.

The chain carries TRBV6-5 and TRBJ1-2, with TRBD1 as a possible D gene (5 bases). V was pared by 6 bases and J by 4 bases, with 12 bases between. This CDR3 is 13 amino acids long. CDR1 is MNHEY, CDR2 SVGAGI, per germline. This chain's CDR3 is CASSPGASYGYTF. Here the CDR3 DNA reads TGTGCCAGCAGCCCCGGGGCCTCCTATGGCTACACCTTC.

V gene TRBV14 combines with J gene TRBJ2-1, with a weak D call TRBD2 (5 bases). The CDR3 loop spans 13 amino acids. Germline V lookup: CDR1 SGHDN, CDR2 FVKESK. V dropped 3 bases and J dropped 6 bases, with 9 bases sitting between them. The CDR3 nucleotides are TGTGCCAGCAGCCAGTTCACTAGCAATGAGCAGTTCTTC. It codes for CASSQFTSNEQFF. The variable domain in full, completed from reference TRBV14 and TRBJ2-1, reads EAGVTQFPSHSVIEKGQTVTLRCDPISGHDNLYWYRRVMGKEIKFLLHFVKESKQDESGMPNNRFLAERTGGTYSTLKVQPAELEDSGVYFCASSQFTSNEQFFGPGTRLTVL.

This chain uses TRBV5-5 with TRBJ2-7; 7 nucleotides align to TRBD1. The CDR3 totals 13 residues. The germline V gene encodes CDR1 SGHKS and CDR2 YYEKEE (reference sequence). Trimming removed 3 bases from V and 1 base from J; junction bases left unmatched: 1. The CDR3 spells CASSSGQSYEQYF. CDR3 sequence (DNA): TGTGCCAGCAGCTCGGGACAGTCCTACGAGCAGTACTTC.

This clone was counted only a few times. The V and J genes are TRBV6-5 and TRBJ2-5; D perhaps matches TRBD2 (6 bases). CDR1 MNHEY and CDR2 SVGAGI come from the germline V gene. CDR3 length: 16 amino acids. V was cut by 2 bases and J by 0 bases, with 13 bases left in between. Written as DNA, the CDR3 is TGTGCCAGCAGTTACGGGCCCCTAGCGTACCAAGAGACCCAGTACTTC. This sequence encodes CASSYGPLAYQETQYF.

This rearrangement joins TRBV29-1 to TRBJ2-4, with unresolved D. The V gene's germline CDR1 is SQVTM and CDR2 ANQGSEA. The V gene lost 6 bases and the J gene lost 0 bases, with 6 bases spanning the gap. This CDR3 contains 12 residues. The CDR3 region is CSVLLAKNIQYF. For the CDR3, the DNA is TGCAGCGTCCTGTTAGCCAAAAACATTCAGTACTTC.

V usage is TRBV7-8 and J usage is TRBJ1-1; TRBD1 matches 7 bases. J lost 4 bases, V lost 5 bases, and 13 bases had no gene match. CDR3 length: 16 residues. The germline CDR1 and CDR2 sequences are SGHVS and FQNEAQ. The CDR3 coding sequence is TGTGCCAGCAGCATAGGGTCCAGACAGGGAACCACTGAAGCTTTCTTT. Amino acids: CASSIGSRQGTTEAFF.

The V and J genes are TRBV27 and TRBJ1-1, with D maybe TRBD1 (5 bases). This CDR3 has 13 residues. Trimming shortened V by 6 bases and J by 0 bases, and 8 bases separated the two germline ends. CDR1 and CDR2 from the germline V gene are MNHEY and SMNVEV (reference sequence). CDR3 DNA sequence: TGTGCCAGCAGAGGGGTACTGAACACTGAAGCTTTCTTT. Translation: CASRGVLNTEAFF.

The chain links TRBV6-5 to TRBJ2-5, with D hard to call. The V gene lost 2 bases and the J gene lost 5 bases, with 9 bases spanning the gap. This CDR3 comprises 13 residues. Germline V CDR1 and CDR2: MNHEY, SVGAGI. The CDR3 spells CASSYNARETQYF. Written as DNA, the CDR3 is TGTGCCAGCAGTTACAACGCGAGGGAGACCCAGTACTTC.

This chain uses TRBV27 with TRBJ2-1, with D uncertain. Germline V lookup: CDR1 MNHEY, CDR2 SMNVEV (reference sequence). Between the trimmed V and J ends, which lost 4 bases and 4 bases, there was a span of 8 bases. The CDR3 is 13 amino acids. CDR3 amino acids: CASSSSLYNEQFF. The CDR3 coding sequence is TGTGCCAGCAGTTCGTCCCTGTACAATGAGCAGTTCTTC.

This sequence joins TRBV7-9 and TRBJ1-4, with TRBD1 matching over 8 bases. In germline, CDR1 is SEHNR, CDR2 FQNEAQ (reference sequence). The CDR3 consists of 15 residues. Trimming took 6 bases from V and 6 from J; bases not matched to a gene: 9. The CDR3 sequence: CASSYRGLKDEKLFF. DNA of the CDR3: TGTGCCAGCAGTTACAGGGGGTTGAAAGATGAAAAACTGTTTTTT.

The rearrangement uses TRBV11-2 and TRBJ2-3, with 9 bases that match TRBD2. The CDR3 is made up of 15 amino acids. V lost 3 bases to trimming and J lost 3 bases; unmatched junction nucleotides: 4. CDR1 and CDR2 from the germline V gene are SGHAT and FQNNGV. For the CDR3, the DNA is TGTGCCAGCAGCTTCCGGCGGGGGGGTACAGATACGCAGTATTTT. Translated, it gives CASSFRRGGTDTQYF. Together with reference TRBV11-2 and TRBJ2-3, the CDR3 gives the full variable domain: EAGVAQSPRYKIIEKRQSVAFWCNPISGHATLYWYQQILGQGPKLLIQFQNNGVVDDSQLPKDRFSAERLKGVDSTLKIQPAKLEDSAVYLCASSFRRGGTDTQYFGPGTRLTVL.

This clone was counted only a few times. This chain connects TRBV6-5 to TRBJ2-7; D remains unclear. V shed 6 bases and J shed 5 bases, with 11 bases lying between them. The CDR3 contains 12 residues. CDR1 and CDR2 from the germline V gene are MNHEY and SVGAGI. CDR3 loop: CASSQGWDEQYF. The DNA for the CDR3 is TGTGCCAGCAGCCAAGGTTGGGACGAGCAGTACTTC.

This sequence joins TRBV6-5 and TRBJ1-2; tentatively, D is TRBD1 (6 bases). The V end was cut by 7 bases, the J end by 3 bases, with 15 bases between. This CDR3 has 14 residues. Germline assignment: CDR1 MNHEY and CDR2 SVGAGI. Here the CDR3 reads CASKILQGDYGYTF. The CDR3 DNA reads TGTGCCAGCAAAATCTTACAGGGCGACTATGGCTACACCTTC.

There are a few counts of this clone. The chain recombines TRBV5-6 with TRBJ1-1; 8 positions agree with TRBD1. The germline CDR1 and CDR2 sequences are SGHDT and YYEEEE. The CDR3 is 14 residues long. Losses at the gene ends were 9 bases for V and 1 base for J; bases not matched to a gene: 8. CDR3 sequence (DNA): TGTGCCACGTCCAGGGGGCTGGAGAACACTGAAGCTTTCTTT. Translation: CATSRGLENTEAFF.

The V and J genes are TRBV21-1 and TRBJ2-7; no check of the table's D call, TRBD1, against the DNA was made. TRBV21-1 represents a pseudogene. The CDR3 is 14 amino acids. The CDR3 coding sequence is TGTGCCAGCACTTTGGGGGCTGAATCCTACGAGCAGTACTTC. Residues: CASTLGAESYEQYF.

The chain carries TRBV4-1 and TRBJ2-7; D ambiguous. Trimming shortened V by 1 base and J by 0 bases, and 4 bases separated the two germline ends. The V gene's germline CDR1 is MGHRA and CDR2 YSYEKL. The CDR3 is 13 residues long. The CDR3 sequence is CASSQGNSYEQYF. CDR3 in DNA: TGCGCCAGCAGCCAAGGCAACTCCTACGAGCAGTACTTC.

The chain couples TRBV27 to TRBJ2-3; the match to TRBD2 covers 8 bases. The length of the CDR3 is 17 residues. The V segment lost 1 base and the J segment 6 bases; nucleotides outside the gene matches: 12. The germline CDR1 and CDR2 sequences are MNHEY and SMNVEV (reference sequence). CDR3 sequence: CASSLFTGGPQGDTQYF. CDR3 coding DNA: TGTGCCAGCAGTTTATTTACGGGAGGGCCGCAGGGGGATACGCAGTATTTT.

The chain carries TRBV5-6 and TRBJ2-7, with 10 bases lining up with TRBD1. Germline CDR1 SGHDT, CDR2 YYEEEE. V dropped 5 bases and J dropped 4; count of bases not matched to a gene: 6. The CDR3 consists of 14 residues. CDR3 nucleotides: TGTGCCAGCAGTCCCGGGACAGGGGTTTACGAGCAGTACTTC. Protein: CASSPGTGVYEQYF.

The rearrangement uses TRBV10-1 and TRBJ1-4; the D gene is possibly TRBD1 (5 bases). Trimming removed 4 bases at V and 4 bases at J, with 7 bases between. CDR1 is WNHNN, CDR2 SYGVQD, per germline (reference sequence). This CDR3 is built from 13 residues. This CDR3 reads CASSAQGNEKLFF. The CDR3 bases are TGCGCCAGCAGTGCTCAGGGTAATGAAAAACTGTTTTTT.

This chain connects TRBV4-2 to TRBJ2-7, with D possibly matching TRBD2 (5 bases). Germline V gene sequence: CDR1 LGHNA, CDR2 YNFKEQ. CDR3 length equals 14 residues. Deletions cut 1 base from V and 12 bases from J, with 19 bases between. CDR3 loop: CASSQALGSYEGYF. In DNA, the CDR3 is TGTGCCAGCAGCCAAGCCTTAGGTTCCTACGAGGGGTACTTC.

The DNA for the CDR3 is TGTGCCAGCAGTTTACCGCGCAGGGAAATTGAAGCTTTCTTT. This gives the protein CASSLPRREIEAFF. The V call is TRBV28, the J call TRBJ1-1; D may be TRBD1 (5 bases). Germline CDR1 MDHEN, CDR2 SYDVKM. With 2 bases removed from V and 7 bases from J, the gap between germline ends came to 14 bases. This CDR3 region has 14 residues.